This TCR beta chain was retrieved from a study of CD8 T cells in ankylosing spondylitis. Study conclusions and caveats: Within ankylosing spondylitis blood, a TCR beta motif made up of eight or nine highly homologous variants appeared to be characteristic.

Of note for this clonotype: Its antigen is unknown.

Germline CDR1 reads DFQATT; CDR2 reads SNEGSKA (reference sequence). This CDR3 is 13 amino acids long. With 6 bases removed from V and 6 bases from J, the gap between germline ends came to 18 bases. Quantitative 5'-RACE with molecular barcodes was used to make the TCR beta libraries. TCRdb ran MiXCR on the 5' RACE reads and lists one entry per CDR3 protein. The table records around 430,000 distinct CDR3 sequences, approximately 17% of them present only once. Sequenced sample: blood, either unsorted or a sorted T cell fraction (not recorded which). The chain links TRBV20-1 to TRBJ2-7; maybe TRBD1 (7 bases). This receptor was taken from a male donor with ankylosing spondylitis. CDR3 amino acids: CSAPNRGSGEQYF. In DNA, the CDR3 is TGCAGTGCCCCCAACAGGGGTAGCGGCGAGCAGTACTTC.